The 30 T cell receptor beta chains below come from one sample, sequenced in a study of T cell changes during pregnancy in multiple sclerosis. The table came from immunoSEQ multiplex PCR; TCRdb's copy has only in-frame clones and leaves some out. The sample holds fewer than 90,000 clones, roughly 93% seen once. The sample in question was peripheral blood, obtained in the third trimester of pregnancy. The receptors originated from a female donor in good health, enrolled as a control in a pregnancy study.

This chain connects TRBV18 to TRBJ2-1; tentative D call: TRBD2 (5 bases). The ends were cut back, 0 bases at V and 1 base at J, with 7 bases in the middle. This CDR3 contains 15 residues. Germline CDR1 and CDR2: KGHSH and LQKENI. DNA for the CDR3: TGTGCCAGCTCACCACCAACGGGATCCTACAATGAGCAGTTCTTC. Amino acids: CASSPPTGSYNEQFF. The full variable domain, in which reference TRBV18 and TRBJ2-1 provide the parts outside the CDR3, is NAGVMQNPRHLVRRRGQEARLRCSPMKGHSHVYWYRQLPEEGLKFMVYLQKENIIDESGMPKERFSAEFPKEGPSILRIQQVVRGDSAAYFCASSPPTGSYNEQFFGPGTRLTVL.

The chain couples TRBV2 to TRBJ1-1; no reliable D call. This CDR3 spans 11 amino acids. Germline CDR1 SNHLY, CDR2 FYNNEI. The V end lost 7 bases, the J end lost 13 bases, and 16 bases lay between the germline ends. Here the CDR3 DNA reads TGTGCCAGCATGTCTAGGGAGATGGGTTTCTTT. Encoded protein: CASMSREMGFF.

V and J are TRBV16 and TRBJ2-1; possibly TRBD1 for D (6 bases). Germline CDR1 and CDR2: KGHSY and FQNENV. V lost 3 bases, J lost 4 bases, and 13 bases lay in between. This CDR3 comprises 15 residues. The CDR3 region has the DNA TGTGCCAGCAGCCAGAAAAGCGGACAGTACAATGAGCAGTTCTTC. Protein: CASSQKSGQYNEQFF.

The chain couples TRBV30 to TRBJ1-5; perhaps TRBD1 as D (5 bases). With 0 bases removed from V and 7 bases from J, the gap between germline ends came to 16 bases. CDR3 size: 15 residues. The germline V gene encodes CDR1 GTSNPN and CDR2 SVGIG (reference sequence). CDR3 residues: CAWSVVKGRNQPQHF. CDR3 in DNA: TGTGCCTGGAGTGTTGTAAAGGGGCGGAACCAGCCCCAGCATTTT.

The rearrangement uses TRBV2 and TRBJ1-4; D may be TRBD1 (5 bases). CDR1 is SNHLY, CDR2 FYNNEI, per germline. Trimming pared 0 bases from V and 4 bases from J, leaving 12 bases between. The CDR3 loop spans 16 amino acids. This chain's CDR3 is CASSEAYQGFNEKLFF. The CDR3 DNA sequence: TGTGCCAGCAGTGAAGCCTATCAGGGATTTAATGAAAAACTGTTTTTT.

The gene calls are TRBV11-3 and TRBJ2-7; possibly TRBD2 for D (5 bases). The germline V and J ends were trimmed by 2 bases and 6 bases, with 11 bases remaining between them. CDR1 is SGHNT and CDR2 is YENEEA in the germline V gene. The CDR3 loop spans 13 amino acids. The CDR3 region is CASSLSRGTEQYF. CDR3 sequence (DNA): TGTGCCAGCAGCTTATCCCGGGGAACCGAGCAGTACTTC.

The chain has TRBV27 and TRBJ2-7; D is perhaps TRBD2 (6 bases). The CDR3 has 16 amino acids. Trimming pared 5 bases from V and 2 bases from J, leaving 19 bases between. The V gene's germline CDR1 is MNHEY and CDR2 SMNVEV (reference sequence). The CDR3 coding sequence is TGTGCCAGCAGTCCGTCAGCCGGGACTGAAACCTACGAGCAGTACTTC. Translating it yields CASSPSAGTETYEQYF.

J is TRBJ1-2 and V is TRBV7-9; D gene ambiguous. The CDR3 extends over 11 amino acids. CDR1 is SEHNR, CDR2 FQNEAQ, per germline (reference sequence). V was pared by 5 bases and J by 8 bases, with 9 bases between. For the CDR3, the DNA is TGTGCCAGCAGCCTCTGGCCGGGCTACACCTTC. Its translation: CASSLWPGYTF.

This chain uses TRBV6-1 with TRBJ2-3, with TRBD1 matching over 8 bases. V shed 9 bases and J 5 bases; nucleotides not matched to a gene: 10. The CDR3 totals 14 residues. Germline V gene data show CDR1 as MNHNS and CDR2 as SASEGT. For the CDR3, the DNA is TGTGCCAGTTACCCGGGGACAGGCCAAGATACGCAGTATTTT. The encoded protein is CASYPGTGQDTQYF.

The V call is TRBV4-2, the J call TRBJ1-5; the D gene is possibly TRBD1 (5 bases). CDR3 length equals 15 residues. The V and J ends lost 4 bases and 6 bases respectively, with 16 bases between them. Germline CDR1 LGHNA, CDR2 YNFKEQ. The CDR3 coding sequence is TGTGCCAGCAGCCCTGTCGGGGGGGAAGGTCAGCCCCAGCATTTT. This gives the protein CASSPVGGEGQPQHF.

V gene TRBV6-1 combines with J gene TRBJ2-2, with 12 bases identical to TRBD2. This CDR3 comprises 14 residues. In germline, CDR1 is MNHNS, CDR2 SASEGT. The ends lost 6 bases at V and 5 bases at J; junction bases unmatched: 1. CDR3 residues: CASRLAGGTGELFF. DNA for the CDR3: TGTGCCAGCAGACTAGCGGGAGGAACCGGGGAGCTGTTTTTT.

CDR3 nucleotides: TGTGCCAGCTCTCCTCAGGGGCAGATCAGCGGCCCTAACACCGGGGAGCTGTTTTTT. Translating it yields CASSPQGQISGPNTGELFF. The chain recombines TRBV18 with TRBJ2-2; a possible D gene is TRBD1 (6 bases). The CDR3 has 19 residues. Trimming shortened V by 6 bases and J by 2 bases, and 25 bases separated the two germline ends. CDR1 KGHSH and CDR2 LQKENI come from the germline V gene.

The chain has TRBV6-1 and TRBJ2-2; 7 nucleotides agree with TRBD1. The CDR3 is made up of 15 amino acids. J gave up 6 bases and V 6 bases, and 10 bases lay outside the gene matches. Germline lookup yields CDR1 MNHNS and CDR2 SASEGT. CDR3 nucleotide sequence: TGTGCCAGCAGCCCCGACAGGGTTTTATCCGGGGAGCTGTTTTTT. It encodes CASSPDRVLSGELFF.

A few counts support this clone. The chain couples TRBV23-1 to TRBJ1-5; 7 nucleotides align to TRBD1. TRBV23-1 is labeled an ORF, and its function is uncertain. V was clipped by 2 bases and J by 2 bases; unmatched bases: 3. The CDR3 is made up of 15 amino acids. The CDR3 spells CASSQRDRCNQPQHF. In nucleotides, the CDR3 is TGCGCCAGCAGTCAACGGGACAGATGCAATCAGCCCCAGCATTTT.

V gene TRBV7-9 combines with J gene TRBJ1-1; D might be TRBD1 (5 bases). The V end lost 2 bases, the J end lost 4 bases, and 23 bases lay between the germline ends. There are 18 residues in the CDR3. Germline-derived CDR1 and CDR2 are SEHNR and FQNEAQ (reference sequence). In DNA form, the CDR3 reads TGTGCCAGCAGCTTATTATCCTGGGACCTTGGCGGGGGCACTGAAGCTTTCTTT. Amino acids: CASSLLSWDLGGGTEAFF.

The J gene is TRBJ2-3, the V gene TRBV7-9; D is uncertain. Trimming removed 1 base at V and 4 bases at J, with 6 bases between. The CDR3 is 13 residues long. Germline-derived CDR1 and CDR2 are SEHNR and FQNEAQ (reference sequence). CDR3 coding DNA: TGTGCCAGCAGCTTAGACAGAGCAGATACGCAGTATTTT. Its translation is CASSLDRADTQYF.

CDR3 protein: CASSLVPREDNEQFF. CDR3 DNA: TGTGCCAGCAGCTTAGTTCCGCGGGAGGACAATGAGCAGTTCTTC. The chain has TRBV7-6 and TRBJ2-1; 8 positions agree with TRBD2. The CDR3 length is 15 residues. The J segment lost 5 bases and the V segment lost 1 base, leaving 4 bases of the junction unmatched. The germline V gene encodes CDR1 SGHVS and CDR2 FNYEAQ.

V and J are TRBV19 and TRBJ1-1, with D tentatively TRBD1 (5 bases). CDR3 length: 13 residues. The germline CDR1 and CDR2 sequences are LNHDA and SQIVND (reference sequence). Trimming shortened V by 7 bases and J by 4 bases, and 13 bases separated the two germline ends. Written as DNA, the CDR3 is TGTGCCAGTACGACCGGGACTCTCACTGAAGCTTTCTTT. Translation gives CASTTGTLTEAFF.

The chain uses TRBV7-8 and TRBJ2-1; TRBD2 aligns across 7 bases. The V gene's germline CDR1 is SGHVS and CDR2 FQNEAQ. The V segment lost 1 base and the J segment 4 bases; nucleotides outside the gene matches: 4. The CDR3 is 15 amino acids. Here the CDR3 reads CASSLVAGIYNEQFF. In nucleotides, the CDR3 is TGTGCCAGCAGCTTAGTAGCGGGCATATACAATGAGCAGTTCTTC.

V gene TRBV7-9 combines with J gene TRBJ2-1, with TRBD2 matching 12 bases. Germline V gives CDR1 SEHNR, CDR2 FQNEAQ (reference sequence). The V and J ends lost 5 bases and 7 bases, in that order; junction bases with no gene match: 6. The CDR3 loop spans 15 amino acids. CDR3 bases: TGTGCCAGCAGCCCGCGGACTAGCGGGATAAATGAGCAGTTCTTC. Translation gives CASSPRTSGINEQFF.

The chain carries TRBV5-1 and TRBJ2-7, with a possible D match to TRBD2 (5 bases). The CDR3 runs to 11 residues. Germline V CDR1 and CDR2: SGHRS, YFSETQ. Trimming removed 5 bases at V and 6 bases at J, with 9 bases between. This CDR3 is CASRRESEQYF. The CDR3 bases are TGCGCCAGCAGGAGGGAATCCGAGCAGTACTTC.

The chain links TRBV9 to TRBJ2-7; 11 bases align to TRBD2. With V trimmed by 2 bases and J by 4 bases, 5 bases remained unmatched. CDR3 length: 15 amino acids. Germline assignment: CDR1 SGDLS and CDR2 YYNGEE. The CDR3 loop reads CASSVSSSGRYEQYF. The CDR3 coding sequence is TGTGCCAGCAGCGTTTCGTCTAGCGGGAGGTACGAGCAGTACTTC.

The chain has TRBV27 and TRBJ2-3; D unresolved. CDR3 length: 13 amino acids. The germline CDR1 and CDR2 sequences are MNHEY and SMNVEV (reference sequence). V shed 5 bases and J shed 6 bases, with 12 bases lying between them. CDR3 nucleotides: TGTGCCAGCAGTAACTCAAATTGGGATACGCAGTATTTT. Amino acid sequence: CASSNSNWDTQYF.

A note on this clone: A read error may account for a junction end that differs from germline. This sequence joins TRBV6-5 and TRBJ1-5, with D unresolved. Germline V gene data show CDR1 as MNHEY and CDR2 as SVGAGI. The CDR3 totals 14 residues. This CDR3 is CAGSFRGLNQPQHF. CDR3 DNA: TGTGCCGGCAGTTTTCGCGGACTCAATCAGCCCCAGCATTTT.

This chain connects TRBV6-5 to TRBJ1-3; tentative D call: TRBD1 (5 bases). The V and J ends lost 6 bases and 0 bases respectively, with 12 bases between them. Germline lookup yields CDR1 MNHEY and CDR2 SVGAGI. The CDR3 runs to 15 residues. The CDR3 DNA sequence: TGTGCCAGCAGACAAGACAGTTACTCTGGAAACACCATATATTTT. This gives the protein CASRQDSYSGNTIYF.

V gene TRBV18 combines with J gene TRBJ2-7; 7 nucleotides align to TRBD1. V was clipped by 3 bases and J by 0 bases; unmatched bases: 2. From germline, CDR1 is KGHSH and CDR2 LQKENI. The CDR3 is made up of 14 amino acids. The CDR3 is CASSPGTVSYEQYF. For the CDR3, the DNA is TGTGCCAGCTCACCGGGGACAGTCTCCTACGAGCAGTACTTC.

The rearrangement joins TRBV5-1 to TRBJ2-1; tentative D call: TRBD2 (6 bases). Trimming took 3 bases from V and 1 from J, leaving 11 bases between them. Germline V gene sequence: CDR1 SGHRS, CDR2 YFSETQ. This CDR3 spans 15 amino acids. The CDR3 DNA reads TGCGCCAGCAGCTCCACCCGGGGGTCCTACAATGAGCAGTTCTTC. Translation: CASSSTRGSYNEQFF. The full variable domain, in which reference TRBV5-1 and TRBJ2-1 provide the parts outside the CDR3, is KAGVTQTPRYLIKTRGQQVTLSCSPISGHRSVSWYQQTPGQGLQFLFEYFSETQRNKGNFPGRFSGRQFSNSRSEMNVSTLELGDSALYLCASSSTRGSYNEQFFGPGTRLTVL.

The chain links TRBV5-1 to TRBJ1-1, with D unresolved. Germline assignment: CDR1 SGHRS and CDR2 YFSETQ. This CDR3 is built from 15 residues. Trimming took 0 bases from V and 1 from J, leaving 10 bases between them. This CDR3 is CASSLAGRPNTEAFF. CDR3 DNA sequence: TGCGCCAGCAGCTTGGCGGGAAGACCGAACACTGAAGCTTTCTTT.

CDR3 amino acids: CASSSGVPTRAYEQYF. The CDR3 DNA reads as TGTGCCAGCAGCTCCGGGGTCCCCACTCGGGCCTACGAGCAGTACTTC. The rearrangement uses TRBV7-9 and TRBJ2-7, with TRBD2 as a possible D gene (5 bases). Looked up from germline, CDR1 is SEHNR and CDR2 is FQNEAQ (reference sequence). Deletions cut 4 bases from V and 2 bases from J, with 18 bases between. The CDR3 sequence is 16 residues long.

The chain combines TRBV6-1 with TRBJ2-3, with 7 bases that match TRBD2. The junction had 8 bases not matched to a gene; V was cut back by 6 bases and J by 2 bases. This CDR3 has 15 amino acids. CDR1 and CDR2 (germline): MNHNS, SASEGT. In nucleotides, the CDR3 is TGTGCCAGCAGCCCGGGGGAGCGGGACACAGATACGCAGTATTTT. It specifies CASSPGERDTDTQYF.